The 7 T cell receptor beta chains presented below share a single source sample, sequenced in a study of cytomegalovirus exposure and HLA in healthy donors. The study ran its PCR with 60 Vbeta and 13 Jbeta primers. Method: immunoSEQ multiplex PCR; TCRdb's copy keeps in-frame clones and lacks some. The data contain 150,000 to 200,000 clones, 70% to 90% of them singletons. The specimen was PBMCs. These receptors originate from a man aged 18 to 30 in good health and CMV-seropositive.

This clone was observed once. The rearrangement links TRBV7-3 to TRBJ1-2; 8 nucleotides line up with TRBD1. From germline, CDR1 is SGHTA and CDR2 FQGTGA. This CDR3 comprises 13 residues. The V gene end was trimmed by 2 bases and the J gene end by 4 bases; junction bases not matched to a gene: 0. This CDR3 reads CASSLGTGYGYTF. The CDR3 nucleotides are TGTGCCAGCAGCTTAGGGACAGGCTATGGCTACACCTTC.

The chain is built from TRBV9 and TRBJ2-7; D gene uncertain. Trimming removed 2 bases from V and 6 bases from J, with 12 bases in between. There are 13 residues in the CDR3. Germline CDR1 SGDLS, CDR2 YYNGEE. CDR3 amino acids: CASSVPTECEQYF. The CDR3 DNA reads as TGTGCCAGCAGCGTCCCCACAGAGTGCGAGCAGTACTTC.

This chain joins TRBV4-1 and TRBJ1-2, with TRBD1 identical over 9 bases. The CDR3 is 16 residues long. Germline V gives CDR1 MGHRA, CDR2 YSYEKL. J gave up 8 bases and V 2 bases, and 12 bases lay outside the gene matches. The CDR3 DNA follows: TGCGCCAGCAGCCAAATGGGGACAGGGTTGACAAGGGGCTACACCTTC. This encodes CASSQMGTGLTRGYTF.

CDR3: CASSERDLAGGEQYF. In DNA, the CDR3 is TGTGCCAGCAGTGAAAGGGATCTAGCGGGGGGTGAGCAGTACTTC. This chain connects TRBV2 to TRBJ2-7; 11 nucleotides match TRBD2. The CDR3 totals 15 residues. After removal of 2 bases from V and 7 bases from J, the junction contained 7 bases not matched to a gene. Germline V lookup: CDR1 SNHLY, CDR2 FYNNEI.

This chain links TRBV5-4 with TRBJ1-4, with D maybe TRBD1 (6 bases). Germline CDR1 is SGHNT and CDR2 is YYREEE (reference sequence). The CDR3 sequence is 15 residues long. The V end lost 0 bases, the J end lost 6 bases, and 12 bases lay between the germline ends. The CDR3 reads CASSLGSGADEKLFF. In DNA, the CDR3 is TGTGCCAGCAGCTTGGGTTCAGGGGCAGATGAAAAACTGTTTTTT.

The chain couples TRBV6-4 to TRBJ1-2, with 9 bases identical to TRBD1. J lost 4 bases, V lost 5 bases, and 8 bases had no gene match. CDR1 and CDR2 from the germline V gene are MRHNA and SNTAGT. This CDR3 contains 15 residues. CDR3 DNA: TGTGCCAGCAGTCGGACAGGGGACTCTATCTATGGCTACACCTTC. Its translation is CASSRTGDSIYGYTF.

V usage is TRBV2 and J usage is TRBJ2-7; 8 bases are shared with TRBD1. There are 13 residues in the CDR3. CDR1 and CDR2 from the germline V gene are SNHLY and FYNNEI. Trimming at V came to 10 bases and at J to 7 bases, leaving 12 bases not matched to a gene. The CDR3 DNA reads TGTGCCATTACCGGGACAGGTGCATGGGAGCAGTACTTC. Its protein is CAITGTGAWEQYF.